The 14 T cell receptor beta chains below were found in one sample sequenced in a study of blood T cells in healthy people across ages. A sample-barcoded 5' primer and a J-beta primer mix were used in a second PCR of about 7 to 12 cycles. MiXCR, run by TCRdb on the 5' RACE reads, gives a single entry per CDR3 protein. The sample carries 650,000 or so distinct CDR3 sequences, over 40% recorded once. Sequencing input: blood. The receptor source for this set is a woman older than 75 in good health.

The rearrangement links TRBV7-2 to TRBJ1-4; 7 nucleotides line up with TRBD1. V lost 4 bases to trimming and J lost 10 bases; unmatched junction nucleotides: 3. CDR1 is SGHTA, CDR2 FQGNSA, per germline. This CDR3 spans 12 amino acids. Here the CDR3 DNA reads TGTGCCAGCAGCTCAGGGGGGAGAAAACTGTTTTTT. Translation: CASSSGGRKLFF.

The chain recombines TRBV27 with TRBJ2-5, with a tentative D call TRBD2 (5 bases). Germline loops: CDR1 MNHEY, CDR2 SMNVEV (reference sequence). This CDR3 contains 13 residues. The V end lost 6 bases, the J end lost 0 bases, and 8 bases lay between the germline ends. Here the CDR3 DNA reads TGTGCCAGCAGAACGGGAAACCAAGAGACCCAGTACTTC. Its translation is CASRTGNQETQYF.

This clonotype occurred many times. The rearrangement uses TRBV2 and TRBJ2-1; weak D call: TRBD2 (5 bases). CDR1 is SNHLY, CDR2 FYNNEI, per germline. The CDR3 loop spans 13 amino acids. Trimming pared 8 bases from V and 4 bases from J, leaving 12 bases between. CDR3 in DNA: TGTGCCAGCTTTGTGGGAGAGTACAATGAGCAGTTCTTC. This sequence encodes CASFVGEYNEQFF.

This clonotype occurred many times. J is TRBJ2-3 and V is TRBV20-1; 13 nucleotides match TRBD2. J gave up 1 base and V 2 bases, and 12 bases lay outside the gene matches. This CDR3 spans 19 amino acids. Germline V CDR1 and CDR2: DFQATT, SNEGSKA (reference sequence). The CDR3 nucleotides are TGCAGTGCTAGACCTCGACTAGCGGGAGGACCTCACCGCACAGATACGCAGTATTTT. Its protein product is CSARPRLAGGPHRTDTQYF.

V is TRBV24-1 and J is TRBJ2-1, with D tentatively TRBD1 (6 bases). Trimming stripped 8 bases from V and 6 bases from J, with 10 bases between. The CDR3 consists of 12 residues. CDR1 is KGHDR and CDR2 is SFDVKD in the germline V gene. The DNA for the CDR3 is TGTGCCACCACTACAGGGTCCAATGAGCAGTTCTTC. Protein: CATTTGSNEQFF.

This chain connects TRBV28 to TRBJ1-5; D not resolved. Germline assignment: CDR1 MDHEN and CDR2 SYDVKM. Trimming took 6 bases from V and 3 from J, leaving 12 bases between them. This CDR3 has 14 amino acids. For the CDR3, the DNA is TGTGCCAGCAGGGCAGACGGTTACAATCAGCCCCAGCATTTT. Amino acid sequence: CASRADGYNQPQHF.

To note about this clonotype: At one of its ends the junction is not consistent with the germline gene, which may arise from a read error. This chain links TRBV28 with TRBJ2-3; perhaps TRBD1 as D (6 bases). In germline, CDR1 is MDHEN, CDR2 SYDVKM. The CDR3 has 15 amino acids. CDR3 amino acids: CAGSLAGTQGDTQYF. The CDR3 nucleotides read TGTGCCGGCAGTCTAGCCGGGACACAGGGAGATACGCAGTATTTT.

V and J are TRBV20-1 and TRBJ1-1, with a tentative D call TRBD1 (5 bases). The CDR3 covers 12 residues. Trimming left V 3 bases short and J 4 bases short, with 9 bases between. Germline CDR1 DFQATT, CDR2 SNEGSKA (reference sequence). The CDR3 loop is CSASRQSTEAFF. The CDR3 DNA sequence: TGCAGTGCTAGCAGACAGAGCACTGAAGCTTTCTTT.

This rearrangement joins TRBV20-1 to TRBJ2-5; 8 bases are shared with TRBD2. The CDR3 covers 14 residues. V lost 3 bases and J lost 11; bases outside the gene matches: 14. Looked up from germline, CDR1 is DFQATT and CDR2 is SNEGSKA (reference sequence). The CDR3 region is CSARRGEMWNEQYF. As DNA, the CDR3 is TGCAGTGCTAGGCGGGGGGAGATGTGGAATGAGCAGTACTTC.

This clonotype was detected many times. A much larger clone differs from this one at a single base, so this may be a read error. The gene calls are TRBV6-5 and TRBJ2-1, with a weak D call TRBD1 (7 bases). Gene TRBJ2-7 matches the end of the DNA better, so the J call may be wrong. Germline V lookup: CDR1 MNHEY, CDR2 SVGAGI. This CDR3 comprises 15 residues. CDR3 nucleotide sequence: TGTGCCAGCAGGACGACAGGGAGGTCCTACAATGAGCAGTACTTC. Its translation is CASRTTGRSYNEQYF.

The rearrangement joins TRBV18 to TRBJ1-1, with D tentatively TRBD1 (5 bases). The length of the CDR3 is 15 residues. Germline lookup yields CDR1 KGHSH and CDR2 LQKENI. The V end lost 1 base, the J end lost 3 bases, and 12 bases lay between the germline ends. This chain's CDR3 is CASSPQQGADTEAFF. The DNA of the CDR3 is TGTGCCAGCTCACCACAGCAAGGGGCCGACACTGAAGCTTTCTTT.

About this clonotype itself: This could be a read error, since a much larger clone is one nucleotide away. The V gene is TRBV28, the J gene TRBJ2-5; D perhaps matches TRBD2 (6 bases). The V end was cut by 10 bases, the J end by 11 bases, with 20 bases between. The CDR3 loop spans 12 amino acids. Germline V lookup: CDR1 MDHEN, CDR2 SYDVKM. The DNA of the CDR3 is TGTGCCACCGGAGGAGGGTACAATCAGCAGTACTTC. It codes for CATGGGYNQQYF. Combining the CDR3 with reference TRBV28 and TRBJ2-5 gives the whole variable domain DVKVTQSSRYLVKRTGEKVFLECVQDMDHENMFWYRQDPGLGLRLIYFSYDVKMKEKGDIPEGYSVSREKKERFSLILESASTNQTSMYLCATGGGYNQQYFGPGTRLLVL.

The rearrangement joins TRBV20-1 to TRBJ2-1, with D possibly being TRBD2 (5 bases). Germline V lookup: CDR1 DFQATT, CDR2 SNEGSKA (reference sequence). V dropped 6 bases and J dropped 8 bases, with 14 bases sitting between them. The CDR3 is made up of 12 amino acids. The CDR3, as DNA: TGCAGTGCCAGGCCACTAGTCGATGAGCAGTTCTTC. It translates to CSARPLVDEQFF.

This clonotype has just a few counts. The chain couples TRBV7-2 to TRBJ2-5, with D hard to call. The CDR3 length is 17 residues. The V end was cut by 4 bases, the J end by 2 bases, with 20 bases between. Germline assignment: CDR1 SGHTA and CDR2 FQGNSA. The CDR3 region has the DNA TGTGCCAGCAGCTCAGGTGTAGGGCGATTCGGACAAGAGACCCAGTACTTC. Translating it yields CASSSGVGRFGQETQYF.